The T cell receptor beta chain under discussion was sequenced for a study of blood T cells in healthy people across ages. Study results and caveats: The recorded TCR beta diversity per million T cells decreased in a roughly linear manner with age.

This clonotype came up many times. Its antigen is as yet unknown. A minimum of 5 micrograms of total RNA was extracted per sample. A sample-barcoded 5' primer and a J-beta primer mix were used in a second PCR of about 7 to 12 cycles. Each cDNA was tagged by a template-switch adaptor containing 12 random nucleotides. TCRdb itself ran the 5' RACE reads through MiXCR, one entry per CDR3 protein. The sample carries some 1.5 million distinct CDR3 sequences, 28% recorded once. CDR1 and CDR2 (germline): SGHRS, YFSETQ. Trimming cost V 3 bases and J 9 bases, with 22 bases left between them. The length of the CDR3 is 16 residues.

The source of this sequence is a woman between 25 and 40 years old in good health. The rearrangement links TRBV5-1 to TRBJ2-1; TRBD1 or TRBD2 may be the D gene (6 bases each). Material: blood. CDR3 in amino acids: CASSYRGAKGNREQFF. As DNA, the CDR3 is TGCGCCAGCAGCTATAGGGGGGCAAAAGGCAATCGTGAGCAGTTCTTC.